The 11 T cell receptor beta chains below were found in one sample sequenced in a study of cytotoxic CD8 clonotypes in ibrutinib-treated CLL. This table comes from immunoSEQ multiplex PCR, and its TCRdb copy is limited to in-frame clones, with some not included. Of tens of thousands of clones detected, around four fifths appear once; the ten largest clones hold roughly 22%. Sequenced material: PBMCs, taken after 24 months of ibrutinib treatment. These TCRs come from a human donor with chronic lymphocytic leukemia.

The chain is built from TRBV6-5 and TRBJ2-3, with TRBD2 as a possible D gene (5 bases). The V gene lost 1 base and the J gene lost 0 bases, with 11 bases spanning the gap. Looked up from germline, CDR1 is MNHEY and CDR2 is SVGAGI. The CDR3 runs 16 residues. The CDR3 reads CASSYFRAESTDTQYF. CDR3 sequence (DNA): TGTGCCAGCAGTTACTTCAGAGCGGAGAGCACAGATACGCAGTATTTT.

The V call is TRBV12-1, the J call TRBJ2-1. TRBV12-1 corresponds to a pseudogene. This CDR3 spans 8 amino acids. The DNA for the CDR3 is TGTGCCAGCAGCGAGCAGTTCTTC. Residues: CASSEQFF.

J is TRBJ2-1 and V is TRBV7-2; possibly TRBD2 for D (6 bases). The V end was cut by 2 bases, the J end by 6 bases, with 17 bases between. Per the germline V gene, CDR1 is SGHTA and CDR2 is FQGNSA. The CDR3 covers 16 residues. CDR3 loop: CASSLTSQGIRNEQFF. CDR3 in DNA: TGTGCCAGCAGCTTAACTAGCCAAGGAATTCGCAATGAGCAGTTCTTC.

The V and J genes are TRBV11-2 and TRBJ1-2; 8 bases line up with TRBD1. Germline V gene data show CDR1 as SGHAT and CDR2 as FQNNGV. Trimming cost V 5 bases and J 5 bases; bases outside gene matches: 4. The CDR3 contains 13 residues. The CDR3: CASSQTGEYGYTF. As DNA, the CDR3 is TGTGCCAGCAGCCAGACAGGGGAGTATGGCTACACCTTC. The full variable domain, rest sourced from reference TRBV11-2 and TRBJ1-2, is EAGVAQSPRYKIIEKRQSVAFWCNPISGHATLYWYQQILGQGPKLLIQFQNNGVVDDSQLPKDRFSAERLKGVDSTLKIQPAKLEDSAVYLCASSQTGEYGYTFGSGTRLTVV.

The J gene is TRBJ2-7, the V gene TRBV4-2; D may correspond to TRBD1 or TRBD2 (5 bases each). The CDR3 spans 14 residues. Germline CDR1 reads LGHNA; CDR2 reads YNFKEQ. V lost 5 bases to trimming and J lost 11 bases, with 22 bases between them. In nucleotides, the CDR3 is TGTGCCAGCAGCTTGGGGCGCGGGCAGGGAAGCGAGTACTTC. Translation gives CASSLGRGQGSEYF.

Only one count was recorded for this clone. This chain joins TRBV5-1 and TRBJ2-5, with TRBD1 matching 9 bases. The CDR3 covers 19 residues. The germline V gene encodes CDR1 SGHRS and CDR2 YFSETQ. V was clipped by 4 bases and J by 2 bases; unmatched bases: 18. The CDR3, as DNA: TGCGCCAGCAGCCTGGGATACCTTCCCCCCGGACAGGGGCAAGAGACCCAGTACTTC. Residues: CASSLGYLPPGQGQETQYF.

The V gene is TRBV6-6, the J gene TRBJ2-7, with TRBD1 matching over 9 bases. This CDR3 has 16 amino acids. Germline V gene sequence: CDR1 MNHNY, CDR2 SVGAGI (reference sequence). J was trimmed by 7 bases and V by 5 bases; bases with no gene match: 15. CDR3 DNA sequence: TGTGCCAGCAGTCAATTCGGCCTCAGACAGGGGGAAGAGCAGTACTTC. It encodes CASSQFGLRQGEEQYF.

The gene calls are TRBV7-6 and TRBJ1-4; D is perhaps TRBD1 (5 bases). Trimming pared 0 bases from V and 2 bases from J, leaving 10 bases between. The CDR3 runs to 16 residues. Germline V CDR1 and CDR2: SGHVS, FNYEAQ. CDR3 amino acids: CASSLAIGGTNEKLFF. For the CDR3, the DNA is TGTGCCAGCAGCTTAGCGATCGGGGGTACTAATGAAAAACTGTTTTTT.

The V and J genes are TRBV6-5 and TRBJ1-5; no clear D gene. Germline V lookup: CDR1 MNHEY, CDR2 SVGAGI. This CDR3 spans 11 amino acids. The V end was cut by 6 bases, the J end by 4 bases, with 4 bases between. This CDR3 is CASRENQPQHF. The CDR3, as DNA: TGTGCCAGCAGGGAAAATCAGCCCCAGCATTTT.

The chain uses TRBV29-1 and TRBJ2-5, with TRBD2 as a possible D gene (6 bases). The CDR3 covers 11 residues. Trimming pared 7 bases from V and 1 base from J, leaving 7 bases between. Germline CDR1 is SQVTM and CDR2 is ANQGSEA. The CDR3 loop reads CSGGGQETQYF. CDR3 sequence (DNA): TGCAGCGGGGGAGGCCAAGAGACCCAGTACTTC. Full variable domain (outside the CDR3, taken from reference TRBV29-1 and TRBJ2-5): SAVISQKPSRDICQRGTSLTIQCQVDSQVTMMFWYRQQPGQSLTLIATANQGSEATYESGFVIDKFPISRPNLTFSTLTVSNMSPEDSSIYLCSGGGQETQYFGPGTRLLVL.

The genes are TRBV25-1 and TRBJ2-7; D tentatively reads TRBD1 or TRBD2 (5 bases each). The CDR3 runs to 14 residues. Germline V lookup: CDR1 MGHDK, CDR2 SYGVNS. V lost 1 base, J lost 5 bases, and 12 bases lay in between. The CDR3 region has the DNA TGTGCCAGCAGTGAATTGGCAGGGAGCCACGAGCAGTACTTC. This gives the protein CASSELAGSHEQYF.